Presented here are 24 T cell receptor beta chains from one specimen sequenced in a study of T-cell reconstitution after alpha-beta-depleted transplantation in children. The TCRbeta library was prepared with unique molecular identifiers. TCRdb used MiXCR to reprocess the PCR reads, holding one entry per CDR3 protein. The data contain hundreds of thousands of distinct CDR3 sequences, 10% to 15% of them singletons. This sample comprised PBMCs, mostly from graft donor cells, obtained 360 days after TCRalphabeta/CD19-depleted stem cell transplant. These receptors came from a male patient younger than 18 who had a stem cell transplant for acute myeloid leukemia, so the T cells may come from the graft donor.

This clonotype was observed many times. The genes are TRBV20-1 and TRBJ2-1; 11 bases map to TRBD2. The junction had 6 bases not matched to a gene; V was cut back by 2 bases and J by 9 bases. Per germline, CDR1 DFQATT and CDR2 SNEGSKA (reference sequence). CDR3 length: 14 amino acids. The CDR3, as DNA: TGCAGTGCTAGAATAGCGGGAGGGCCGGGTGAGCAGTTCTTC. It translates to CSARIAGGPGEQFF.

At least ten counts were recorded for this clonotype. The rearrangement uses TRBV9 and TRBJ1-3; no clear D. Looked up from germline, CDR1 is SGDLS and CDR2 is YYNGEE. Trimming removed 0 bases from V and 4 bases from J, with 14 bases in between. The CDR3 totals 16 residues. CDR3 in DNA: TGTGCCAGCAGCGTAGCCCCAGTTGGGAACGGAAACACCATATATTTT. This gives the protein CASSVAPVGNGNTIYF.

This clonotype was observed a handful of times. V usage is TRBV10-3 and J usage is TRBJ2-1; D is possibly TRBD2 (6 bases). Trimming left V 6 bases short and J 7 bases short, with 13 bases between. The CDR3 contains 13 residues. Germline CDR1 and CDR2: ENHRY and SYGVKD. Here the CDR3 reads CAIRRDPGNEQFF. CDR3 sequence (DNA): TGTGCCATCAGGCGGGACCCGGGGAATGAGCAGTTCTTC.

This clonotype was counted many times. The V call is TRBV28, the J call TRBJ2-5; 12 bases align to TRBD2. Trimming removed 2 bases from V and 4 bases from J; junction bases left unmatched: 11. This CDR3 has 18 residues. Germline V gene sequence: CDR1 MDHEN, CDR2 SYDVKM. The CDR3 DNA follows: TGTGCCAGCAGTTTAGGGAGACTAGCGGGAGTCCGGGGAGAGACCCAGTACTTC. The encoded protein is CASSLGRLAGVRGETQYF.

The chain uses TRBV11-2 and TRBJ2-1; 11 bases align to TRBD2. Per germline, CDR1 SGHAT and CDR2 FQNNGV. V gave up 5 bases and J gave up 0 bases; unmatched junction bases: 12. The CDR3 has 19 residues. CDR3 DNA: TGTGCCAGCAGCCCCACCCGGACTAGCGGGCGCTCCTCCTACAATGAGCAGTTCTTC. Residues: CASSPTRTSGRSSYNEQFF.

The genes are TRBV7-9 and TRBJ1-3, with TRBD1 matching over 7 bases. V was pared by 1 base and J by 3 bases, with 3 bases of the junction left unmatched. Germline V gives CDR1 SEHNR, CDR2 FQNEAQ (reference sequence). The CDR3 is made up of 15 amino acids. CDR3 sequence: CASSLGQGGGNTIYF. Here the CDR3 DNA reads TGTGCCAGCAGCTTAGGACAGGGCGGTGGAAACACCATATATTTT. The full variable domain, rest sourced from reference TRBV7-9 and TRBJ1-3, is DTGVSQNPRHKITKRGQNVTFRCDPISEHNRLYWYRQTLGQGPEFLTYFQNEAQLEKSRLLSDRFSAERPKGSFSTLEIQRTEQGDSAMYLCASSLGQGGGNTIYFGEGSWLTVV.

The sample holds a few counts of this clonotype. The chain joins TRBV7-6 to TRBJ1-5; unclear D gene. V was shortened by 1 base and J by 7 bases, with 14 bases between the two germline ends. Per germline, CDR1 SGHVS and CDR2 FNYEAQ. There are 15 residues in the CDR3. CDR3 coding DNA: TGTGCCAGCAGCTTAGATGCTCGAGGCGTCCAGCCCCAGCATTTT. Amino acids: CASSLDARGVQPQHF.

At least ten counts were recorded for this clonotype. This chain connects TRBV18 to TRBJ2-2; 8 bases are shared with TRBD2. CDR1 and CDR2 (germline): KGHSH, LQKENI. V lost 8 bases to trimming and J lost 4 bases; unmatched junction nucleotides: 9. This CDR3 is built from 15 residues. The CDR3 coding sequence is TGTGCCAGCACCCATGAGACTAGCGTCACCGGGGAGCTGTTTTTT. Encoded protein: CASTHETSVTGELFF. Filled out from reference TRBV18 and TRBJ2-2, the complete variable domain reads NAGVMQNPRHLVRRRGQEARLRCSPMKGHSHVYWYRQLPEEGLKFMVYLQKENIIDESGMPKERFSAEFPKEGPSILRIQQVVRGDSAAYFCASTHETSVTGELFFGEGSRLTVL.

This clonotype came up a few times. This chain joins TRBV27 and TRBJ2-1, with D hard to call. The germline CDR1 and CDR2 sequences are MNHEY and SMNVEV (reference sequence). The germline V and J ends were trimmed by 3 bases and 7 bases, with 13 bases remaining between them. The CDR3 is made up of 14 amino acids. The DNA for the CDR3 is TGTGCCAGCAGTTTTCGACCGTTAGGGAATGAGCAGTTCTTC. Translation: CASSFRPLGNEQFF.

This clonotype came up many times. V usage is TRBV28 and J usage is TRBJ2-7; D is uncertain. CDR3 length: 12 amino acids. Germline V gene data show CDR1 as MDHEN and CDR2 as SYDVKM. Trimming removed 8 bases at V and 0 bases at J, with 8 bases between. The CDR3 DNA sequence: TGTGCCAGCGGCGACTCCTCCTACGAGCAGTACTTC. Translated, it gives CASGDSSYEQYF.

Ten or more counts support this clonotype. The genes are TRBV27 and TRBJ2-7; D perhaps matches TRBD1 (6 bases). Per the germline V gene, CDR1 is MNHEY and CDR2 is SMNVEV (reference sequence). V was clipped by 5 bases and J by 3 bases, with 11 bases between them. This CDR3 comprises 13 residues. The CDR3 region is CASSPDRIYEQYF. The CDR3 coding sequence is TGTGCCAGCAGTCCGGACAGAATCTACGAGCAGTACTTC.

The chain carries TRBV7-8 and TRBJ2-1, with unresolved D. CDR3 length equals 12 residues. With 3 bases removed from V and 7 bases from J, the gap between germline ends came to 7 bases. Germline lookup yields CDR1 SGHVS and CDR2 FQNEAQ. The CDR3 protein is CASSFDLNEQFF. The CDR3 region has the DNA TGTGCCAGCAGCTTTGACCTTAATGAGCAGTTCTTC.

This clonotype was observed a few times. This chain links TRBV7-3 with TRBJ2-1; 11 nucleotides align to TRBD2. Trimming cost V 4 bases and J 7 bases; bases outside gene matches: 3. The CDR3 is 14 residues long. In germline, CDR1 is SGHTA, CDR2 FQGTGA. CDR3 DNA: TGTGCCAGCAGCTCTCGGACTAGCGGGAATGAGCAGTTCTTC. Amino acid sequence: CASSSRTSGNEQFF.

This clonotype was detected many times. The rearrangement links TRBV5-6 to TRBJ2-3, with TRBD1 matching 10 bases. CDR3 length equals 17 residues. The germline V gene has CDR1 SGHDT and CDR2 YYEEEE. The trim removed 0 bases at V and 3 bases at J, leaving 7 bases unmatched. The CDR3 sequence is CASSLDMWTGGTDTQYF. Written as DNA, the CDR3 is TGTGCCAGCAGCTTGGATATGTGGACAGGGGGGACAGATACGCAGTATTTT.

This clonotype was counted only a few times. The chain uses TRBV15 and TRBJ2-5; possible D gene TRBD2, 6 bases. The germline V gene has CDR1 LNHNV and CDR2 YYDKDF (reference sequence). Trimming cost V 1 base and J 4 bases, with 10 bases left between them. The CDR3 spans 14 residues. The CDR3 DNA sequence: TGTGCCACCAGCAGAGCAAGGACTATAGAGACCCAGTACTTC. Encoded protein: CATSRARTIETQYF. The full variable domain, completed using reference TRBV15 and TRBJ2-5, is DAMVIQNPRYQVTQFGKPVTLSCSQTLNHNVMYWYQQKSSQAPKLLFHYYDKDFNNEADTPDNFQSRRPNTSFCFLDIRSPGLGDTAMYLCATSRARTIETQYFGPGTRLLVL.

This clonotype was counted a few times. The rearrangement uses TRBV18 and TRBJ2-6; D may be TRBD2 (5 bases). V was cut by 3 bases and J by 1 base, with 7 bases left in between. The CDR3 has 15 amino acids. Germline-derived CDR1 and CDR2 are KGHSH and LQKENI. Written as DNA, the CDR3 is TGTGCCAGCTCACCGGGAGCTTCTGGGGCCAACGTCCTGACTTTC. Its translation: CASSPGASGANVLTF.

The chain joins TRBV10-3 to TRBJ2-1; D ambiguous. The CDR3 runs 14 residues. Germline lookup yields CDR1 ENHRY and CDR2 SYGVKD. Trimming pared 10 bases from V and 9 bases from J, leaving 22 bases between. The CDR3 nucleotides read TGTGCCACCAGCCCCGCAGGCGGCCCAGGTGAGCAGTTCTTC. Residues: CATSPAGGPGEQFF.

This clonotype showed up many times. V usage is TRBV20-1 and J usage is TRBJ2-1; 13 positions match TRBD2. CDR1 is DFQATT, CDR2 SNEGSKA, per germline (reference sequence). The CDR3 loop spans 13 amino acids. The junction had 7 bases not matched to a gene; V was cut back by 2 bases and J by 15 bases. CDR3 protein: CSARSGLAGLTFF. CDR3 sequence (DNA): TGCAGTGCTAGATCGGGACTAGCGGGACTTACGTTCTTC.

The chain carries TRBV7-2 and TRBJ2-2; unclear D gene. Trimming took 7 bases from V and 6 from J, leaving 12 bases between them. Germline CDR1 and CDR2: SGHTA and FQGNSA. The CDR3 contains 13 residues. Here the CDR3 reads CASNEAPPGELFF. The CDR3 DNA follows: TGTGCCAGCAACGAGGCCCCTCCCGGGGAGCTGTTTTTT.

This clonotype was recorded at least ten times. The chain is built from TRBV24-1 and TRBJ2-1; D remains unclear. The V end was cut by 2 bases, the J end by 1 base, with 17 bases between. Germline V gives CDR1 KGHDR, CDR2 SFDVKD. The CDR3 extends over 18 amino acids. This CDR3 is CATSDSSLFGVSYNEQFF. In DNA, the CDR3 is TGTGCCACCAGTGATTCCTCTCTTTTTGGAGTGTCCTACAATGAGCAGTTCTTC.

The rearrangement links TRBV7-2 to TRBJ2-3; the D gene is possibly TRBD2 (7 bases). This CDR3 is built from 15 residues. V lost 6 bases, J lost 3 bases, and 16 bases lay in between. Germline V gene data show CDR1 as SGHTA and CDR2 as FQGNSA. CDR3 in amino acids: CASRPSGRGTDTQYF. The CDR3 DNA reads TGTGCCAGCAGGCCCTCGGGGAGGGGGACAGATACGCAGTATTTT.

This chain connects TRBV11-2 to TRBJ2-1; tentative D call: TRBD2 (6 bases). Per germline, CDR1 SGHAT and CDR2 FQNNGV. CDR3 length equals 15 residues. Trimming removed 5 bases from V and 5 bases from J, with 16 bases in between. The CDR3 DNA follows: TGTGCCAGCAGCCGCATACGGGGGAAGGACAATGAGCAGTTCTTC. It specifies CASSRIRGKDNEQFF.

This clonotype was seen many times. V and J are TRBV7-9 and TRBJ2-7; D is unclear. CDR1 and CDR2 from the germline V gene are SEHNR and FQNEAQ (reference sequence). Between the trimmed V and J ends, which lost 1 base and 2 bases, there was a span of 9 bases. This CDR3 is built from 14 residues. The CDR3 protein is CASSLGLGAYEQYF. In DNA form, the CDR3 reads TGTGCCAGCAGCTTAGGGCTTGGAGCCTACGAGCAGTACTTC. The full variable domain, in which reference TRBV7-9 and TRBJ2-7 provide the parts outside the CDR3, is DTGVSQNPRHKITKRGQNVTFRCDPISEHNRLYWYRQTLGQGPEFLTYFQNEAQLEKSRLLSDRFSAERPKGSFSTLEIQRTEQGDSAMYLCASSLGLGAYEQYFGPGTRLTVT.

As for this clonotype: At one end, the junction sequence differs from germline, possibly due to a read error. This rearrangement joins TRBV7-7 to TRBJ2-1, with TRBD2 as a possible D gene (6 bases). There are 12 residues in the CDR3. Germline loops: CDR1 SSHAT, CDR2 FNYEAQ (reference sequence). In nucleotides, the CDR3 is TGTGCTAGCAGCTCTGGGGGGATTGAGCAGTTCTTC. This encodes CASSSGGIEQFF.